This T cell receptor beta chain was found in a study of T cell repertoires in cytomegalovirus infection. Overall study: The authors relied on CMV epitopes, both recently identified HLA-C-restricted and well-studied HLA-B-restricted. It can be stated that public TCR beta signatures indicated CMV infection as well as a matching HLA type.

This clonotype was counted only a few times. What it binds is unknown. Germline V gives CDR1 LNHDA, CDR2 SQIVND (reference sequence). This CDR3 has 16 residues. V lost 4 bases and J lost 3; bases outside the gene matches: 7. Findings and caveats of the study: Based on cumulative public TCR beta family frequency, carriers of CMV plus the relevant HLA were identified. HLA-C-restricted CMV-specific TCR beta clonotypes were dominant in the ex vivo response.

MiXCR, run by TCRdb on the reads, gives a single entry per CDR3 protein. The sample has 400,000 to 600,000 distinct CDR3 sequences, under 45% seen once. This receptor was taken from a human donor in good health (CMV status not recorded). Some clones in this sample may be carry-over from other donors' samples. The chain couples TRBV19 to TRBJ2-7, with 12 bases fitting TRBD2. The sequenced sample was cultured PBMCs, obtained from culture after CMV antigen stimulation. CDR3 nucleotide sequence: TGTGCCAGTAGTAACGGACTAGCGGGAATTGGCTACGAGCAGTACTTC. This codes for CASSNGLAGIGYEQYF.